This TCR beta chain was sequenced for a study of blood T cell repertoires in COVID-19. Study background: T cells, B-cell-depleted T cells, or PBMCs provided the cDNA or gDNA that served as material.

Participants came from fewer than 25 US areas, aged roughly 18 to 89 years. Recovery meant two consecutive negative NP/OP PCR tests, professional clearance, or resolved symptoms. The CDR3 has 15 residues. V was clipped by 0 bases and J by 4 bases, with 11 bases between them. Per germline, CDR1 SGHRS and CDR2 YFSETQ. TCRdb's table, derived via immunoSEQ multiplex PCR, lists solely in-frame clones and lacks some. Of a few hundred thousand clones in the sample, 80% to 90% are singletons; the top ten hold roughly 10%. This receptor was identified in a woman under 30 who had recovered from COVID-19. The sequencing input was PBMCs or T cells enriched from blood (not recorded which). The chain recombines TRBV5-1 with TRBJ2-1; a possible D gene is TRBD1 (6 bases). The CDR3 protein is CASSLAQGRYNEQFF. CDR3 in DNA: TGCGCCAGCAGCTTGGCCCAGGGGAGATACAATGAGCAGTTCTTC.